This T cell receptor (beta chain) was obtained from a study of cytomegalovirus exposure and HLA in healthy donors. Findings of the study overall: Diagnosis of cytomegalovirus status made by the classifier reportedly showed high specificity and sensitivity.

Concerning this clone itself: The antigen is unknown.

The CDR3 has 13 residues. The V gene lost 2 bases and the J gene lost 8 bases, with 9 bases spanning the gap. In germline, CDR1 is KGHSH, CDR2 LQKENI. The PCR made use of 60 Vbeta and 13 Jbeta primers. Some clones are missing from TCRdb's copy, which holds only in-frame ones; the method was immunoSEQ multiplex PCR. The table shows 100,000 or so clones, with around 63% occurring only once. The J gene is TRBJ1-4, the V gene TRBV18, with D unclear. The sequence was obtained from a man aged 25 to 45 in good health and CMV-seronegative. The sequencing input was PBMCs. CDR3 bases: TGTGCCAGCTCACCAGGTCTGGAGGAAAAACTGTTTTTT. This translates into CASSPGLEEKLFF.